A selection of T cell receptor beta chains follows, all from one sample in a study of T cell responses to AZD1222 COVID-19 vaccine. The data were produced by immunoSEQ multiplex PCR, yet TCRdb's version contains in-frame clones alone and is incomplete. This sample carries about 120,000 clones, roughly 89% of them seen once, and the ten largest clones take roughly 5.4%. The sequences come from peripheral blood, collected on day 0 of AZD1222 vaccination. These receptors were collected from an adult in good health. The CDR3 runs from the conserved cysteine through the conserved F or W. The order of the fields is V gene, clone size, J gene, D gene, CDR3 DNA, CDR3 protein. A D gene is named only where the DNA matches it firmly. Size is stated for part of the rows, as once, few or many counts, or as a class when the clone is expanded.

TRBV5-4	-	TRBJ2-5	TRBD2	TGTGCCAGCAGCGGCGGGGGGGGCCAAGAGACCCAGTACTTC	CASSGGGGQETQYF
TRBV28	-	TRBJ1-1	-	TGTGCCAGCAGTTCCATAGCCCGCCAGGGGAGGAACACTGAAGCTTTCTTT	CASSSIARQGRNTEAFF
TRBV19	-	TRBJ1-2	TRBD1	TGTGCCAGTAGCCTCCCGACAGGGGGCGGGAGCTATGGCTACACCTTC	CASSLPTGGGSYGYTF
TRBV24-1	-	TRBJ2-1	TRBD2	TGTGCCACCAGCCAACCATGGGGGCGAGCGGGAGTTGAGCAGTTCTTC	CATSQPWGRAGVEQFF
TRBV9	few	TRBJ1-2	-	TGTGCCAGCAGCCCCGATCCGGGACGGCCTGACTATGGCTACACCTTC	CASSPDPGRPDYGYTF
TRBV5-1	-	TRBJ1-6	-	TGCGCCAGCAGCTTGGCAGGGAAGGATAATTCACCCCTCCACTTT	CASSLAGKDNSPLHF
TRBV5-1	-	TRBJ2-7	-	TGCGCCAGCAGCTTGGTTCCGGAGCCCCTGGAGACGCAGTACTTC	CASSLVPEPLETQYF
TRBV2	-	TRBJ2-7	-	TGTGCCAGCAGTGACCCAGGGTTGGGTTACGAGCAGTACTTC	CASSDPGLGYEQYF
TRBV7-8	-	TRBJ1-2	-	TGTGCCAGCAGCTCGGAGAGCCCAGGCTACTATGGCTACACCTTC	CASSSESPGYYGYTF
TRBV28	-	TRBJ1-5	-	TGTGCCAGCAGTCGGGCCCTGGCGGGCAATCAGCCCCAGCATTTT	CASSRALAGNQPQHF
TRBV6-2/TRBV6-3	-	TRBJ1-1	TRBD1	TGTGCCAGCAGTTACGGGACAGGGTTAGCTGAAGCTTTCTTT	CASSYGTGLAEAFF
TRBV11-2	-	TRBJ1-5	TRBD1	TGTGCCAGCAGCTTCGGTGACAGGGAGGGGCAGCCCCAGCATTTT	CASSFGDREGQPQHF
TRBV12-3/TRBV12-4	-	TRBJ1-2	-	TGTGCCAGCGGGGGCTCGGCCTGGAGCGGCTACACCTTC	CASGGSAWSGYTF
TRBV5-4	-	TRBJ2-7	TRBD2	TGTGCCATGGGGCTTAGCGGGATAAGAGGCGGCTACGAGCAGTACTTC	CAMGLSGIRGGYEQYF
TRBV5-1	-	TRBJ1-2	-	TGCGCCAGCAGCTGGAATTACGGGGGAAATGGAGGCTACACCTTC	CASSWNYGGNGGYTF
TRBV29-1	once	TRBJ2-1	-	TGCAGTGGGTCCCCAGGTGTCAGCTCCTACAATGAGCAGTTCTTC	CSGSPGVSSYNEQFF
TRBV19	-	TRBJ2-7	-	TGTGCCAGTAGTATTAGTGGGGCCTACGAGCAGTACTTC	CASSISGAYEQYF
TRBV13	-	TRBJ2-7	-	TGTGCCAGCAGCCAAGATTACGAGCAGTACTTC	CASSQDYEQYF
TRBV20-1	-	TRBJ1-2	TRBD1	TGCAGTGCTGGTGGACAGGGCAGTAACTATGGCTACACCTTC	CSAGGQGSNYGYTF
TRBV7-2	few	TRBJ2-7	TRBD1	TGTGCCAGCAGCTTCAGACGGACAGGACCCTCTACGAAAATTGGCGAGCAGTACTTC	CASSFRRTGPSTKIGEQYF
TRBV5-1	-	TRBJ1-1	-	TGCGCCAGCAGCTTGTGGGACGCCAACACTGAAGCTTTCTTT	CASSLWDANTEAFF
TRBV28	-	TRBJ1-2	-	TGTGCCAGCAGTCTTCAGGGGACCTATGGCTACACCTTC	CASSLQGTYGYTF
TRBV2	-	TRBJ1-6	TRBD1	TGTGCCAGCAGCCAAGGGACAGGACAGGGTTCCTCACCCCTCCACTTT	CASSQGTGQGSSPLHF
TRBV25-1	-	TRBJ1-6	-	TGTGCCAGCAGTGAAAATTCACCCCTCCACTTT	CASSENSPLHF
TRBV9	-	TRBJ2-1	-	TGTGCCAGCAGCGTTCTAGAACGAGAGCAGTTCTTC	CASSVLEREQFF
TRBV2	-	TRBJ1-2	-	TGTGCCAGCAGTGAAATAGGAGGTTACTATGGCTACACCTTC	CASSEIGGYYGYTF
TRBV14	once	TRBJ2-7	TRBD2	TGTGCCAGCAGCCATCGTCTAGCGGGAGTTGAGCAGTACTTC	CASSHRLAGVEQYF
TRBV7-8	once	TRBJ1-1	TRBD1	TGTGCCAGCAGCTCCGGGACAGGGACCGCTGAAGCTTTCTTT	CASSSGTGTAEAFF
TRBV27	once	TRBJ2-6	-	TGTGCCAGCACGCGGGGTTCAGGGGCCAACGTCCTGACTTTC	CASTRGSGANVLTF
TRBV6-2/TRBV6-3	few	TRBJ1-2	TRBD1	TGTGCCAGCAGTTTTAACGACAGGGTCCATGGCTACACCTTC	CASSFNDRVHGYTF
TRBV6-1	-	TRBJ1-5	-	TGTGCCAGCAGTGAGCGGAGGAGCAATCAGCCCCAGCATTTT	CASSERRSNQPQHF
TRBV9	-	TRBJ1-1	-	TGTGCCAGCAGCGAGTCGACAGGACGAAACACTGAAGCTTTCTTT	CASSESTGRNTEAFF
TRBV30	-	TRBJ1-6	-	TGTGCCTGGAGTCGGGGGTCGGCGGTTGATTCACCCCTCCACTTT	CAWSRGSAVDSPLHF
TRBV7-9	-	TRBJ1-1	-	TGTGCCAGCAGGGCCGAGGGGAACACTGAAGCTTTCTTT	CASRAEGNTEAFF
TRBV25-1	-	TRBJ2-7	TRBD2	TGTGCCAGCAGTCCGTTAGCGGGAGATGTGCAGTACTTC	CASSPLAGDVQYF
TRBV19	-	TRBJ1-1	-	TGTGCCAGTAGTTTGGACGGGGATATTGAAGCTTTCTTT	CASSLDGDIEAFF
TRBV10-1	-	TRBJ2-1	-	TGCGCCAGCAGTGATTCCGGAACCTACAATGAGCAGTTCTTC	CASSDSGTYNEQFF
TRBV5-6	-	TRBJ1-1	-	TGTGCCAGCAGCTTGGGATCGAACACTGAAGCTTTCTTT	CASSLGSNTEAFF
TRBV27	-	TRBJ2-1	TRBD1	TGTGCCAGCAGTTTCCGGGACAGGCTTTACAATGAGCAGTTCTTC	CASSFRDRLYNEQFF
TRBV28	-	TRBJ2-2	TRBD1	TGTGCCAGCAGCCGGGACAGGGATGGCGGGGAGCTGTTTTTT	CASSRDRDGGELFF
TRBV5-4	-	TRBJ2-5	-	TGTGCCAGCAGCTTGGGTTCCGGGCGGGGAGAGACCCAGTACTTC	CASSLGSGRGETQYF
TRBV6-5	-	TRBJ1-5	TRBD1	TGTGCCAGCCGTAGAGAGAAGGACAGGGATCAGCCCCAGCATTTT	CASRREKDRDQPQHF
TRBV29-1	-	TRBJ1-1	TRBD1	TGCAGCGTGACAGGACAGGGCTGGAACACTGAAGCTTTCTTT	CSVTGQGWNTEAFF
TRBV5-6	-	TRBJ1-3	TRBD1	TGTGCCAGCAGCCTCCAACAGGGGGGAGGTGGAAACACCATATATTTT	CASSLQQGGGGNTIYF
TRBV29-1	-	TRBJ1-4	-	TGCAGCGTGGAACAGTCCGGTCATGAAAAACTGTTTTTT	CSVEQSGHEKLFF
TRBV6-5	-	TRBJ2-3	TRBD2	TGTGCCAGCACTCTTAGCGGGAGTGGCACAGATACGCAGTATTTT	CASTLSGSGTDTQYF
TRBV16	-	TRBJ1-1	-	TGTGCCAGCAGCCACCGAACCACGGTAAGGGGGACTGAAGCTTTCTTT	CASSHRTTVRGTEAFF
TRBV27	-	TRBJ2-5	-	TGTGCCAGCAGTTCACCGAGGGCCGCGGTAGAGACCCAGTACTTC	CASSSPRAAVETQYF
TRBV9	-	TRBJ1-4	-	TGTGCCAGCAGCGCGGGAATGGGGAGAGGGAGTGAAAAACTGTTTTTT	CASSAGMGRGSEKLFF
TRBV6-2/TRBV6-3	-	TRBJ1-5	TRBD1	TGTGCCAGCAGTCAACCTAGGACAGGGGGTCAGCCCCAGCATTTT	CASSQPRTGGQPQHF
TRBV3-1/TRBV3-2	few	TRBJ1-5	-	TGTGCCAGCAGCTTCGGGAACAGCAATCAGCCCCAGCATTTT	CASSFGNSNQPQHF
TRBV3-1/TRBV3-2	once	TRBJ1-6	-	TGTGCCAGCAGCCAACGACAGGCCCAGCGCGGTTCACCCCTCCACTTT	CASSQRQAQRGSPLHF
TRBV7-9	-	TRBJ1-6	TRBD1	TGTGCCAGCAGCTTAACCGACAGGGGAGCTTCACCCCTCCACTTT	CASSLTDRGASPLHF
TRBV11-3	once	TRBJ2-2	TRBD2	TGTGCCAGCAGCTTCGACGCGGGAGGTCGGGCCGGGGAGCTGTTTTTT	CASSFDAGGRAGELFF
TRBV7-6	-	TRBJ2-1	TRBD1	TGTGCCAGCAGCCATCGGGACAGGCTAAATGAGCAGTTCTTC	CASSHRDRLNEQFF